This T cell receptor beta chain was profiled in a study of T cell responses to AZD1222 COVID-19 vaccine. About the study: Second-dose intervals of approximately 4 or approximately 12 weeks were pooled.

Trimming removed 6 bases at V and 5 bases at J, with 16 bases between. CDR3 length: 14 amino acids. Germline V gives CDR1 LNHDA, CDR2 SQIVND (reference sequence). The method was immunoSEQ multiplex PCR; TCRdb's version includes in-frame clones alone and lacks a portion of them. The table has approximately 68,000 clones, 70% to 90% seen once. Study-level results: Receipt of two AZD1222 doses was followed by a rise in Spike-specific TCR breadth and depth. Only after the peak T cell response were repertoires sampled. Clonal diversity was possibly underestimated, and the donors were mostly white British, with more females.

As regards this clone: The target antigen is unknown.

The chain joins TRBV19 to TRBJ1-1; D remains ambiguous. This TCR was sampled from an adult in good health. The starting material was peripheral blood, obtained on day 0 of AZD1222 vaccination. The CDR3 region is CASRGISAMTEAFF. The CDR3 bases are TGTGCCAGTAGAGGGATAAGTGCGATGACTGAAGCTTTCTTT.